These 30 T cell receptor beta chains were all obtained from the same sample, sequenced in a study of Ad26.COV2.S vaccination and SARS-CoV-2 variants. TCRdb's copy holds only in-frame clones and misses some; the assay was immunoSEQ multiplex PCR. Of around 400,000 clones listed, around nine tenths were seen once; the top ten hold 1.5% to 2%. As to treatment: around 19 received Ad26.COV2.S at low or high dose, single or two shots; five or six received placebo; per-sample allocation not given. Sampling happened 63 days after the first vaccine or placebo injection. The material was peripheral blood, obtained in a trial of Ad26.COV2.S vaccine versus placebo. Receptors were obtained from a person between 18 and 65 years old who received the Ad26.COV2.S COVID-19 vaccine or a placebo.

The V gene is TRBV2, the J gene TRBJ2-1, with TRBD2 identical over 9 bases. CDR1 and CDR2 from the germline V gene are SNHLY and FYNNEI. The CDR3 extends over 13 amino acids. With 7 bases clipped from V and 6 bases from J, the junction kept 4 bases outside the gene matches. CDR3 loop: CASTSGTINEQFF. The DNA for the CDR3 is TGTGCCAGCACTAGCGGGACCATCAATGAGCAGTTCTTC.

The chain links TRBV5-6 to TRBJ2-7; 10 nucleotides align to TRBD1. V lost 4 bases, J lost 6 bases, and 10 bases stayed unmatched. CDR3 length equals 15 residues. Germline CDR1 is SGHDT and CDR2 is YYEEEE. CDR3 sequence reads: CASSLDGTGVGEQYF. The CDR3 DNA sequence: TGTGCCAGCAGCCTTGACGGGACAGGGGTAGGCGAGCAGTACTTC. The variable domain in full, completed from reference TRBV5-6 and TRBJ2-7, reads DAGVTQSPTHLIKTRGQQVTLRCSPKSGHDTVSWYQQALGQGPQFIFQYYEEEERQRGNFPDRFSGHQFPNYSSELNVNALLLGDSALYLCASSLDGTGVGEQYFGPGTRLTVT.

The table lists this clone with a count of one. This rearrangement joins TRBV11-1 to TRBJ2-7; D not certain. Trimming stripped 3 bases from V and 3 bases from J, with 9 bases between. Germline V gene sequence: CDR1 SGHAT, CDR2 FQDESV (reference sequence). The CDR3 spans 13 residues. The CDR3 is CASSFDRLYEQYF. CDR3 DNA: TGTGCCAGCAGCTTTGACCGACTCTACGAGCAGTACTTC.

The chain carries TRBV6-5 and TRBJ2-1; D unclear. Germline V gene data show CDR1 as MNHEY and CDR2 as SVGAGI. The CDR3 has 14 residues. The V end lost 6 bases, the J end lost 0 bases, and 9 bases lay between the germline ends. CDR3 DNA sequence: TGTGCCAGCAGCTCCCCGGGCTCCTACAATGAGCAGTTCTTC. As protein: CASSSPGSYNEQFF.

As DNA, the CDR3 is TGTGCCAGCAGGGGAACAGATACGCAGTATTTT. This gives the protein CASRGTDTQYF. The V and J genes are TRBV11-1 and TRBJ2-3, with no clear D. The germline gives CDR1 SGHAT, CDR2 FQDESV (reference sequence). V lost 6 bases and J 3 bases, leaving 4 bases between the germline ends. The CDR3 is made up of 11 amino acids. Together with reference TRBV11-1 and TRBJ2-3, the CDR3 gives the full variable domain: EAEVAQSPRYKITEKSQAVAFWCDPISGHATLYWYRQILGQGPELLVQFQDESVVDDSQLPKDRFSAERLKGVDSTLKIQPAELGDSAMYLCASRGTDTQYFGPGTRLTVL.

The V call is TRBV18, the J call TRBJ2-5, with 9 bases matching TRBD2. The CDR3 totals 15 residues. V shed 1 base and J 5 bases; nucleotides not matched to a gene: 5. Per germline, CDR1 KGHSH and CDR2 LQKENI. CDR3 sequence reads: CASSPLGTSMETQYF. The CDR3 nucleotides read TGTGCCAGCTCACCACTCGGGACTAGCATGGAGACCCAGTACTTC.

CDR3 sequence (DNA): TGTGCCAGCAGACCTGGAGGGGGCACCTATGGCTACACCTTC. It translates to CASRPGGGTYGYTF. This chain links TRBV28 with TRBJ1-2; 7 bases fit TRBD1. With V trimmed by 6 bases and J by 4 bases, 8 bases remained unmatched. Germline V gene sequence: CDR1 MDHEN, CDR2 SYDVKM. The CDR3 is 14 residues long.

This clone was recorded once. The chain employs TRBV5-1 and TRBJ2-3; 7 positions match TRBD1. From germline, CDR1 is SGHRS and CDR2 YFSETQ. CDR3 size: 16 residues. Trimming removed 0 bases from V and 11 bases from J; junction bases left unmatched: 15. CDR3 nucleotides: TGCGCCAGCAGCTTGGCCGTCCGGGACAGCTCCCTGGGGCAGTATTTT. This encodes CASSLAVRDSSLGQYF.

This chain links TRBV7-3 with TRBJ2-2; D gene ambiguous. V was pared by 1 base and J by 5 bases, with 11 bases between. This CDR3 spans 15 amino acids. CDR1 SGHTA and CDR2 FQGTGA come from the germline V gene. CDR3 sequence (DNA): TGTGCCAGCAGCTTAATGAGCTCGAGTACCGGGGAGCTGTTTTTT. This translates into CASSLMSSSTGELFF.

V gene TRBV7-9 combines with J gene TRBJ2-7; D might be TRBD1 or TRBD2, each matching 5 bases. Germline V CDR1 and CDR2: SEHNR, FQNEAQ (reference sequence). This CDR3 comprises 14 residues. Trimming shortened V by 2 bases and J by 3 bases, and 11 bases separated the two germline ends. CDR3 DNA sequence: TGTGCCAGCAGCTTATCGGGACCGAACTACGAGCAGTACTTC. Residues: CASSLSGPNYEQYF.

The rearrangement uses TRBV12-3 or TRBV12-4 and TRBJ1-5; D is undetermined. With 3 bases removed from V and 0 bases from J, the gap between germline ends came to 3 bases. There are 13 residues in the CDR3. The CDR3 is CASSLSSNQPQHF. In nucleotides, the CDR3 is TGTGCCAGCAGTTTGTCTAGCAATCAGCCCCAGCATTTT.

This chain joins TRBV2 and TRBJ1-1; D is unresolved. Germline lookup yields CDR1 SNHLY and CDR2 FYNNEI. V dropped 5 bases and J dropped 1 base, with 8 bases sitting between them. The CDR3 runs 13 residues. The CDR3 DNA reads as TGTGCCAGCAGTTTCGGAGAGAACACTGAAGCTTTCTTT. It specifies CASSFGENTEAFF.

The V and J genes are TRBV9 and TRBJ2-3; 7 bases align to TRBD1. V gave up 4 bases and J gave up 2 bases; unmatched junction bases: 4. Germline CDR1 SGDLS, CDR2 YYNGEE. The CDR3 runs to 14 residues. Here the CDR3 reads CASSTDRTTDTQYF. The CDR3 region has the DNA TGTGCCAGCAGCACGGACAGGACCACAGATACGCAGTATTTT.

V and J are TRBV25-1 and TRBJ1-2, with TRBD1 identical over 7 bases. CDR1 and CDR2 (germline): MGHDK, SYGVNS. J was trimmed by 4 bases and V by 1 base; bases with no gene match: 9. The CDR3 runs 16 residues. The CDR3 DNA sequence: TGTGCCAGCAGTGAATTGGGTCAGGGGGGGTTCTATGGCTACACCTTC. It codes for CASSELGQGGFYGYTF.

The gene calls are TRBV24-1 and TRBJ2-3; TRBD2 is a possible D gene (5 bases). Trimming stripped 11 bases from V and 2 bases from J, with 10 bases between. This CDR3 is 12 amino acids long. CDR1 is KGHDR, CDR2 SFDVKD, per germline. The CDR3, as DNA: TGTGCCAGCCCCGGGGACACAGATACGCAGTATTTT. This sequence encodes CASPGDTDTQYF.

This clone was found once. The rearrangement links TRBV28 to TRBJ1-6; D remains unclear. The V end lost 4 bases, the J end lost 3 bases, and 16 bases lay between the germline ends. The CDR3 has 17 amino acids. Germline V gene data show CDR1 as MDHEN and CDR2 as SYDVKM. CDR3 bases: TGTGCCAGCAGTTCCAATTCTGCCGGTTACTATAATTCACCCCTCCACTTT. As protein: CASSSNSAGYYNSPLHF.

The chain has TRBV28 and TRBJ1-5; D unclear. The V end was cut by 5 bases, the J end by 11 bases, with 16 bases between. The CDR3 spans 13 residues. Germline CDR1 MDHEN, CDR2 SYDVKM. Written as DNA, the CDR3 is TGTGCCAGCAGTCCTCTGCCCCTTGGGGCCCAGCATTTT. This translates into CASSPLPLGAQHF.

The rearrangement links TRBV15 to TRBJ2-1; possibly TRBD1 for D (5 bases). CDR1 is LNHNV, CDR2 YYDKDF, per germline (reference sequence). The V gene lost 4 bases and the J gene lost 9 bases, with 13 bases spanning the gap. This CDR3 has 13 amino acids. The DNA for the CDR3 is TGTGCCACCAGCATGGGCTACGACAGTGAGCAGTTCTTC. It codes for CATSMGYDSEQFF.

This sequence joins TRBV15 and TRBJ2-5; D possibly corresponds to TRBD1 (5 bases). V was cut by 5 bases and J by 1 base, with 8 bases left in between. Germline V gene lookup returns CDR1 LNHNV and CDR2 YYDKDF (reference sequence). The CDR3 totals 13 residues. CDR3 residues: CATSGQGQETQYF. The DNA of the CDR3 is TGTGCCACCAGCGGCCAGGGCCAAGAGACCCAGTACTTC.

The CDR3 region is CASSAGTGYTEAFF. For the CDR3, the DNA is TGTGCCAGCAGTGCCGGGACAGGGTATACTGAAGCTTTCTTT. The chain couples TRBV28 to TRBJ1-1, with TRBD1 identical over 9 bases. In germline, CDR1 is MDHEN, CDR2 SYDVKM. The CDR3 sequence is 14 residues long. V shed 5 bases and J 5 bases; nucleotides not matched to a gene: 6.

The gene calls are TRBV6-2 or TRBV6-3 and TRBJ1-5; 9 bases fit TRBD1. This CDR3 region has 14 residues. Losses at the gene ends were 5 bases for V and 10 bases for J; bases not matched to a gene: 9. Germline V lookup: CDR1 MNHEY, CDR2 SVGEGT. CDR3 bases: TGTGCCAGCAGTAGTACAGGGGGCCCTTCACCCCAGCATTTT. Its protein product is CASSSTGGPSPQHF.

The rearrangement joins TRBV16 to TRBJ2-4, with 10 bases that match TRBD1. CDR1 and CDR2 from the germline V gene are KGHSY and FQNENV. The CDR3 length is 14 residues. V lost 4 bases and J lost 5; bases outside the gene matches: 2. The CDR3 bases are TGTGCCAGCAGCCCTGACAGGGGGCAAAACATTCAGTACTTC. Translating gives CASSPDRGQNIQYF.

To note about this clone: The junction does not match germline at one end; this may be a read error. V gene TRBV9 combines with J gene TRBJ2-5, with TRBD2 matching 7 bases. CDR1 is SGDLS and CDR2 is YYNGEE in the germline V gene. There are 13 residues in the CDR3. The CDR3 loop is CASSRPAGEIQYF. As DNA, the CDR3 is TGTGCCAGCAGCCGACCTGCGGGAGAGATCCAGTACTTC.

The CDR3 DNA reads as TGCGCCAGCAGCCAAGATCCGGGGGTTCGGAACACTGAAGCTTTCTTT. Residues: CASSQDPGVRNTEAFF. The chain couples TRBV4-1 to TRBJ1-1; TRBD1 might be the D (5 bases). From germline, CDR1 is MGHRA and CDR2 YSYEKL. The CDR3 totals 16 residues. V was pared by 0 bases and J by 1 base, with 12 bases between.

V usage is TRBV4-1 and J usage is TRBJ1-1, with D maybe TRBD1 (6 bases). This CDR3 comprises 14 residues. The germline V gene has CDR1 MGHRA and CDR2 YSYEKL. Trimming removed 3 bases from V and 6 bases from J, with 14 bases in between. CDR3 residues: CASSQGQRLSEAFF. Here the CDR3 DNA reads TGCGCCAGCAGCCAGGGACAAAGGCTATCTGAAGCTTTCTTT.

There are a few counts of this clone. The rearrangement uses TRBV18 and TRBJ2-1, with 9 bases identical to TRBD1. This CDR3 is built from 12 residues. Germline V gene sequence: CDR1 KGHSH, CDR2 LQKENI. Germline trimming cut 5 bases from V and 15 bases from J; bases unmatched to any gene: 8. The CDR3, as DNA: TGTGCCAGCTCAGCCCCCGGGACAGGGTCGTTCTTC. Its protein is CASSAPGTGSFF.

The rearrangement links TRBV19 to TRBJ2-5; tentatively, D is TRBD1 (6 bases). This CDR3 has 15 amino acids. Germline V gives CDR1 LNHDA, CDR2 SQIVND (reference sequence). V shed 7 bases and J shed 3 bases, with 18 bases lying between them. CDR3 nucleotides: TGTGCCAGTAACCAGCAGGGGACGCCAAAAGAGACCCAGTACTTC. Protein: CASNQQGTPKETQYF.

The CDR3 nucleotides read TGTGCCCGAACGGGGGTCTTCTCCTACGAGCAGTACTTC. It yields the protein CARTGVFSYEQYF. This rearrangement joins TRBV19 to TRBJ2-7, with a tentative D call TRBD2 (6 bases). The V and J ends lost 11 bases and 0 bases respectively, with 14 bases between them. The CDR3 spans 13 residues. The V gene's germline CDR1 is LNHDA and CDR2 SQIVND (reference sequence).

This chain links TRBV6-1 with TRBJ1-5; the D is unclear. The ends were cut back, 2 bases at V and 11 bases at J, with 13 bases in the middle. Germline V lookup: CDR1 MNHNS, CDR2 SASEGT. This CDR3 is 13 amino acids long. CDR3 coding DNA: TGTGCCAGCAGTGAATCCCCTGAGAGGACCCAGCATTTT. Protein: CASSESPERTQHF.

The chain is built from TRBV4-1 and TRBJ2-7, with 13 bases aligning to TRBD2. This CDR3 is built from 17 residues. Germline V gives CDR1 MGHRA, CDR2 YSYEKL. V dropped 0 bases and J dropped 3; count of bases not matched to a gene: 5. The CDR3 nucleotides read TGCGCCAGCAGCCAAGAAAGGACTAGCGGGAGTTACTACGAGCAGTACTTC. Its protein product is CASSQERTSGSYYEQYF.